A selection of T cell receptor beta chains follows, all from one sample in a study of shared clonotypes between healthy human individuals. The method was immunoSEQ multiplex PCR; TCRdb's version includes in-frame clones alone and lacks a portion of them. The sample contains about 600,000 clones, 70% to 80% of which appear only once. Sequenced material: PBMCs. Every receptor here comes from a woman between 35 and 50 years old in good health. Some clones in this sample may be carry-over from other donors' samples. Each CDR3 is given with its conserved first and last residue. D genes are given only for firm matches. Expanded clones get a size class; other rows say once, few or many, or leave the size out.

abundance	v_gene	j_gene	d_gene	CDR3nt	CDR3aa
NA	TRBV2	TRBJ1-2	NA	TGTGCCAGCAGTGTAGAGACAGCTAACTATGGCTACACCTTC	CASSVETANYGYTF
NA	TRBV7-9	TRBJ1-1	NA	TGTGCCAGCAGCCTCCTCGGGGAGAACACTGAAGCTTTCTTT	CASSLLGENTEAFF
NA	TRBV27	TRBJ2-1	NA	TGTGCCACCGGGTACCGGGAGGAGCAGTTCTTC	CATGYREEQFF
NA	TRBV27	TRBJ2-1	NA	TGTGCCAGCAAGCTTGGCCAGGCCTACAATGAGCAGTTCTTC	CASKLGQAYNEQFF
NA	TRBV18	TRBJ2-7	NA	TGTGCCAGCTCACCTTCCCAGCCGGGCCTCGAGTACGAGCAGTACTTC	CASSPSQPGLEYEQYF
NA	TRBV4-2	TRBJ2-7	TRBD2	TGTGCCAGCAGCCATTTAGGGAGCGGGAGCTCCTACGAGCAGTACTTC	CASSHLGSGSSYEQYF
NA	TRBV7-2	TRBJ1-6	NA	TGTGCCAGCAGCTTACAAGCAGGGGACTCACCCCTCCACTTT	CASSLQAGDSPLHF
NA	TRBV10-3	TRBJ1-1	TRBD1	TGTGCCATCAGTTTTAATTCAGGGGGCACTGAAGCTTTCTTT	CAISFNSGGTEAFF
NA	TRBV7-9	TRBJ2-3	TRBD1	TGTGCCAGCAGCTTGCCACCCCGTGAGACAGGGGGGGGAGATACGCAGTATTTT	CASSLPPRETGGGDTQYF
NA	TRBV5-1	TRBJ2-1	TRBD1	TGCGCCAGCAGCTACGTGACTACAGGGGCGGGTAGGCAGTTCTTC	CASSYVTTGAGRQFF
NA	TRBV5-6	TRBJ2-7	TRBD2	TGTGCCAGCAGCTCTTCTAGCGGGAGGGCCGAACAATCCTACGAGCAGTACTTC	CASSSSSGRAEQSYEQYF
many	TRBV10-3	TRBJ2-7	TRBD2	TGTGCCATCAGCCCGGGACTAGCGGGATTTAGCGACGAGCAGTACTTC	CAISPGLAGFSDEQYF
NA	TRBV2	TRBJ2-1	NA	TGTGCCAGCAGCCCTAGGCGGCAGGGACGGTTCTACAATGAGCAGTTCTTC	CASSPRRQGRFYNEQFF
medium-sized	TRBV5-4	TRBJ2-7	NA	TGTGCCAGCAGCCTCTCCTCCATCCACGAGCAGTACTTC	CASSLSSIHEQYF
once	TRBV14	TRBJ2-2	TRBD1	TGTGCCAGCAGCCTGCGACAGGGGGCGGTTGACACCGGGGAGCTGTTTTTT	CASSLRQGAVDTGELFF
NA	TRBV7-2	TRBJ1-2	NA	TGTGCCAGCAGCTTAGGGGGGTTCGGCTATGGCTACACCTTC	CASSLGGFGYGYTF
NA	TRBV2	TRBJ2-3	NA	TGTGCCAGCAGTGACAGGAGACCTAGCACAGATACGCAGTATTTT	CASSDRRPSTDTQYF
many	TRBV9	TRBJ2-5	TRBD2	TGTGCCAGCAGCCTCACTAGCGGACCGAGCGAGACCCAGTACTTC	CASSLTSGPSETQYF
NA	TRBV28	TRBJ2-3	TRBD1	TGTGCCATCCAACGTTTAGGACAGGGGTTCACAGATACGCAGTATTTT	CAIQRLGQGFTDTQYF
NA	TRBV10-2	TRBJ2-1	TRBD2	TGCGCCAGCGGCGAGGCTAGCGGGAGTCATGAGCAGTTCTTC	CASGEASGSHEQFF
NA	TRBV5-1	TRBJ2-7	NA	TGCGCCAGCAGTTCACCGGGACAAGGCTACGAGCAGTACTTC	CASSSPGQGYEQYF
NA	TRBV7-2	TRBJ2-5	NA	TGTGCCAGCAGCTGGAGTGGGGAGACCCAGTACTTC	CASSWSGETQYF
NA	TRBV6-1	TRBJ2-7	NA	TGTGCCAGCAGTGAAGTAGGGACGGGGTCATACGAGCAGTACTTC	CASSEVGTGSYEQYF
NA	TRBV6-1	TRBJ1-2	TRBD1	TGTGCCAGCAGTGAGACAGGGAGGGGAGGCTACACCTTC	CASSETGRGGYTF
NA	TRBV10-3	TRBJ2-6	NA	TGTGCCATCAGTGAGATAACCCACAGGACTGGGGCCAACGTCCTGACTTTC	CAISEITHRTGANVLTF
NA	TRBV4-1	TRBJ2-1	TRBD2	TGCGCCAGCAGCCAGCTAGCGGGCCTTACAACCCACAATGAGCAGTTCTTC	CASSQLAGLTTHNEQFF
NA	TRBV2	TRBJ1-1	TRBD1	TGTGCCAGCACTACCACCGGGACAGCGACCGAAGCTTTCTTT	CASTTTGTATEAFF
once	TRBV25-1	TRBJ2-7	TRBD1	TGTGCCAGCCAGACCGGGACAGTGAACGAGCAGTACTTC	CASQTGTVNEQYF
NA	TRBV30	TRBJ2-3	NA	TGTGCCTGGAGTGGTGGGGCCGTGATCACAGATACGCAGTATTTT	CAWSGGAVITDTQYF
NA	TRBV18	TRBJ2-1	NA	TGTGCCAGCTCACCACGGGGTGGCGATGAGCAGTTCTTC	CASSPRGGDEQFF
many	TRBV28	TRBJ1-6	NA	TGTGCCAGCAGTCCGAAAAATTCACCCCTCCACTTT	CASSPKNSPLHF
few	TRBV6-1	TRBJ2-7	TRBD2	TGTGCCAGCACAGCCAGACCCGGGAGGGACGAGCAGTACTTC	CASTARPGRDEQYF
NA	TRBV4-1	TRBJ2-6	NA	TGCGCCAGCAGCCAAGGAACTGGGGCCAACGTCCTGACTTTC	CASSQGTGANVLTF
NA	TRBV11-1	TRBJ2-1	TRBD2	TGTGCCAGCAGCTTAAATCCAGGGACTAGCGGATACAATGAGCAGTTCTTC	CASSLNPGTSGYNEQFF
few	TRBV9	TRBJ2-7	NA	TGTGCCAGCAGCCCAGAGCCGGGACATTTTTCCTACGAGCAGTACTTC	CASSPEPGHFSYEQYF
NA	TRBV4-3	TRBJ1-6	TRBD1	TGCGCCAGCAGCCAAACGACAGGGGACTATTCACCCCTCCACTTT	CASSQTTGDYSPLHF
NA	TRBV4-1	TRBJ1-4	NA	TGCGCCAGCAGCCAAATGGGGAATGAAAAACTGTTTTTT	CASSQMGNEKLFF
NA	TRBV7-2	TRBJ2-2	NA	TGTGCCAGCAGCCCCCGAATGGGGGGCACCGGGGAGCTGTTTTTT	CASSPRMGGTGELFF
NA	TRBV7-9	TRBJ2-1	TRBD2	TGTGCCAGCAGCTTAAGACTAGCGGGAGACAATGAGCAGTTCTTC	CASSLRLAGDNEQFF
NA	TRBV5-1	TRBJ1-3	NA	TGCGCCAGCAGCTCACCGTCTGGAAACACCATATATTTT	CASSSPSGNTIYF
NA	TRBV28	TRBJ1-3	NA	TGTGCCAGCAGTACCCGGAGACAGATAAGCTCTGGAAACACCATATATTTT	CASSTRRQISSGNTIYF
NA	TRBV19	TRBJ1-1	TRBD1	TGTGCCAGTAGTATCAGACAGGGGAACACTGAAGCTTTCTTT	CASSIRQGNTEAFF
NA	TRBV10-3	TRBJ2-2	NA	TGTGCCATCAGCTGGACCGTGGGGGGGCCCGGGGAGCTGTTTTTT	CAISWTVGGPGELFF
NA	TRBV28	TRBJ2-1	TRBD2	TGTGCCAGCGAGCTAGCGGGAGGGATAGGGAATGAGCAGTTCTTC	CASELAGGIGNEQFF
NA	TRBV2	TRBJ2-3	TRBD1	TGTGCCAGCACCAAGGGACAGACTTACACAGATACGCAGTATTTT	CASTKGQTYTDTQYF
NA	TRBV28	TRBJ2-7	NA	TGTGCCAGCATGGAAGGGGCGAACCTCCTTCTTGGTCCGTACTTC	CASMEGANLLLGPYF